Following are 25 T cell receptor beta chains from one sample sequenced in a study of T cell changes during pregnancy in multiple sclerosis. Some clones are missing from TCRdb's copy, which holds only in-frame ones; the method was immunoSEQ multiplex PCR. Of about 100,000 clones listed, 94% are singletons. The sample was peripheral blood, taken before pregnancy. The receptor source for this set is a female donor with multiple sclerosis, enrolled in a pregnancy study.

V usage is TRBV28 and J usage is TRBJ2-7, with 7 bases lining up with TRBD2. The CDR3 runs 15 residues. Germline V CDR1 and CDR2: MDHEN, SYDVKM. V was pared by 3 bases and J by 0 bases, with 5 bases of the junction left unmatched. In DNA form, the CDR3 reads TGTGCCAGCAGTTTGCTTCGGACTAGCTCCTACGAGCAGTACTTC. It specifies CASSLLRTSSYEQYF.

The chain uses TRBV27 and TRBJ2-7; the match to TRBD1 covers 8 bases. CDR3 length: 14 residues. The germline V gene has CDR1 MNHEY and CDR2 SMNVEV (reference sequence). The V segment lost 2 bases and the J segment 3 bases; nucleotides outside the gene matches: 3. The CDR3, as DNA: TGTGCCAGCAGTTTACCTGGACAGGGCTACGAGCAGTACTTC. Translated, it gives CASSLPGQGYEQYF.

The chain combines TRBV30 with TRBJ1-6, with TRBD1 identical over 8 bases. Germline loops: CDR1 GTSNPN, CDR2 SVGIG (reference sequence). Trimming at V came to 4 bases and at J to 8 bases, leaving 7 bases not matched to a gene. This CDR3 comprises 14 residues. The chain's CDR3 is CAWTLDREDSPLHF. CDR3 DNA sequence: TGTGCCTGGACCCTGGACAGGGAGGATTCACCCCTCCACTTT.

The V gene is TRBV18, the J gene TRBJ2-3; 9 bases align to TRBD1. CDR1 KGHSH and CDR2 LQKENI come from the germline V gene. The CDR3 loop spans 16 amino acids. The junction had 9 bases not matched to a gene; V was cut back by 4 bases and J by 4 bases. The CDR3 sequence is CASSQYTGGIADTQYF. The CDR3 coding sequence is TGTGCCAGCTCACAGTATACAGGGGGCATTGCAGATACGCAGTATTTT.

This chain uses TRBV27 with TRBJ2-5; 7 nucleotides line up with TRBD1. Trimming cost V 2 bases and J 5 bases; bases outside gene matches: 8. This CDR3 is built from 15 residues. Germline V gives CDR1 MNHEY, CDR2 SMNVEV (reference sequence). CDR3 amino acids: CASSLPGTARETQYF. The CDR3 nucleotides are TGTGCCAGCAGTTTACCTGGGACAGCTCGGGAGACCCAGTACTTC.

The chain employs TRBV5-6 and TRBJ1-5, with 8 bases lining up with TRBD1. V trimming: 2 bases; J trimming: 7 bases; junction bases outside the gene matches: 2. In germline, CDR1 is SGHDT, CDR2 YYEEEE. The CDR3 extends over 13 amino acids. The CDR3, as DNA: TGTGCCAGCAGCTTCAGGGGGCAACAGCCCCAGCATTTT. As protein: CASSFRGQQPQHF.

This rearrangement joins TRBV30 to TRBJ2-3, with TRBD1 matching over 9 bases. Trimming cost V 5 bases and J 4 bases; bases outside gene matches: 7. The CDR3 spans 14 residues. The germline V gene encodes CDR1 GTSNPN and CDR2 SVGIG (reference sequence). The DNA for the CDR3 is TGTGCCTGGGCGACAGGGGGGGCCCCAGATACGCAGTATTTT. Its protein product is CAWATGGAPDTQYF.

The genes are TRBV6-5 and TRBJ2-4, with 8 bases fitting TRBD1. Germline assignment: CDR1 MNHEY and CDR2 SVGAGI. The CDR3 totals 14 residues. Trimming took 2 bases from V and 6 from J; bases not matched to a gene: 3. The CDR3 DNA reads TGTGCCAGCAGTTACCAGGGGGCCGGAAACATTCAGTACTTC. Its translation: CASSYQGAGNIQYF.

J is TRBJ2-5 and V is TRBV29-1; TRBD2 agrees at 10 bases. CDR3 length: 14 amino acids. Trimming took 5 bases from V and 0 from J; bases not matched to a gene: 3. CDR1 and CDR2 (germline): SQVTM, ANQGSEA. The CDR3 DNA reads TGCAGCGTTTCAGCGGGGGGGTACCAAGAGACCCAGTACTTC. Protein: CSVSAGGYQETQYF.

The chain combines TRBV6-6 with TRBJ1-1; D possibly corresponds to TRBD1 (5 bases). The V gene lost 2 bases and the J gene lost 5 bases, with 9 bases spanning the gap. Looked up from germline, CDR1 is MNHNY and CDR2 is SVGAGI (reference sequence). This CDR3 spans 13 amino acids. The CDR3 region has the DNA TGTGCCAGCAGTTACCCCGGGGGAACTGAAGCTTTCTTT. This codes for CASSYPGGTEAFF.

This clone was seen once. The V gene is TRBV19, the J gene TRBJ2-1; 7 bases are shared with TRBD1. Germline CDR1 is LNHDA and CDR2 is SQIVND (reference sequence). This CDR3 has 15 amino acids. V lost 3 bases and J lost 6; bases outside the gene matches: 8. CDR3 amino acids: CASSITRTGINEQFF. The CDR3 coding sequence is TGTGCCAGTAGTATTACCAGGACAGGTATCAATGAGCAGTTCTTC.

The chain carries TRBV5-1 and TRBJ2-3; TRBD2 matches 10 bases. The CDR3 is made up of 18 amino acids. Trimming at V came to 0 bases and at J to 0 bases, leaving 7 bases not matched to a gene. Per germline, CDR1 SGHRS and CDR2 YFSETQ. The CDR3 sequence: CASSLEVASGGSTDTQYF. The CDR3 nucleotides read TGCGCCAGCAGCTTGGAGGTCGCTAGCGGGGGTAGCACAGATACGCAGTATTTT.

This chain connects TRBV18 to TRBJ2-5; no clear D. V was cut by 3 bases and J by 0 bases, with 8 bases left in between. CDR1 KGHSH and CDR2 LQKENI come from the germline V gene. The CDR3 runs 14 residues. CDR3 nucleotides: TGTGCCAGCTCACCGACCCGGGACCAAGAGACCCAGTACTTC. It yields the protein CASSPTRDQETQYF.

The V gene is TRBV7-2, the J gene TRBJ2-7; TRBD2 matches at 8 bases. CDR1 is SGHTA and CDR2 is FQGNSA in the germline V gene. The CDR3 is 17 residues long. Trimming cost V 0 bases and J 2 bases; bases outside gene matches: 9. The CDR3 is CASSLAGILAATYEQYF. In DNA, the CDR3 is TGTGCCAGCAGCTTAGCGGGGATACTAGCGGCCACCTACGAGCAGTACTTC.

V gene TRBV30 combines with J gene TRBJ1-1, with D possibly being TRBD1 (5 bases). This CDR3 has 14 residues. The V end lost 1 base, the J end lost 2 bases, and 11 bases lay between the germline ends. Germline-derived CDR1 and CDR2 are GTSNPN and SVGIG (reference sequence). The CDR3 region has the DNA TGTGCCTGGAGTGGGGGACTTATAAACACTGAAGCTTTCTTT. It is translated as CAWSGGLINTEAFF.

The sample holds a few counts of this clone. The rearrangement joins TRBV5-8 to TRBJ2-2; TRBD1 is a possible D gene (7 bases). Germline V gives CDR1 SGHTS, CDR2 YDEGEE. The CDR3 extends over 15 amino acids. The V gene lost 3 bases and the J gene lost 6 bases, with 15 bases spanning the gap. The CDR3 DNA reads TGTGCCAGCAGCTCCAGGGGGGCAGGGGCCGGGGAGCTGTTTTTT. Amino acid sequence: CASSSRGAGAGELFF.

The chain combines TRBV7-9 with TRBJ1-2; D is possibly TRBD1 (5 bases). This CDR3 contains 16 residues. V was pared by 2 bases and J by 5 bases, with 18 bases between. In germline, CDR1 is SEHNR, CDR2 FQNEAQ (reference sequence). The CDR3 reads CASSLLRAGLPYGYTF. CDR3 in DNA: TGTGCCAGCAGCTTACTCCGGGCAGGGCTCCCGTATGGCTACACCTTC.

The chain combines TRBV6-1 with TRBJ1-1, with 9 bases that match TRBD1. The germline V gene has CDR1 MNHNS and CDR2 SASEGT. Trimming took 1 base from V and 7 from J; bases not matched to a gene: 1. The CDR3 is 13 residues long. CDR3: CASSEVTGGEAFF. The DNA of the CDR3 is TGTGCCAGCAGTGAAGTGACAGGGGGTGAAGCTTTCTTT.

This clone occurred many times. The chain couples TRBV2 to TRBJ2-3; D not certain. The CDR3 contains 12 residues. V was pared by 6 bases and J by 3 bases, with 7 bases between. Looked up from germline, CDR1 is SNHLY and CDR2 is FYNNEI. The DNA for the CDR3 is TGTGCCAGCAGGGCCGGGACAGATACGCAGTATTTT. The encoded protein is CASRAGTDTQYF. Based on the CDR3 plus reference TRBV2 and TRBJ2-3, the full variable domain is EPEVTQTPSHQVTQMGQEVILRCVPISNHLYFYWYRQILGQKVEFLVSFYNNEISEKSEIFDDQFSVERPDGSNFTLKIRSTKLEDSAMYFCASRAGTDTQYFGPGTRLTVL.

The CDR3 coding sequence is TGCAGCGTTAGCAGACAGGGGAAAGCTTTCTTT. Encoded protein: CSVSRQGKAFF. J is TRBJ1-1 and V is TRBV29-1; the match to TRBD1 covers 8 bases. The germline CDR1 and CDR2 sequences are SQVTM and ANQGSEA. This CDR3 comprises 11 residues. Germline trimming cut 5 bases from V and 9 bases from J; bases unmatched to any gene: 5.

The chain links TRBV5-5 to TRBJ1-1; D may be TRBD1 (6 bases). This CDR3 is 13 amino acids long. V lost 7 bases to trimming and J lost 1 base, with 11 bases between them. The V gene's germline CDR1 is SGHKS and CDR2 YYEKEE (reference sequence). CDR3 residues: CASSGTRNTEAFF. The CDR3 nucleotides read TGTGCCAGCTCCGGGACAAGGAACACTGAAGCTTTCTTT.

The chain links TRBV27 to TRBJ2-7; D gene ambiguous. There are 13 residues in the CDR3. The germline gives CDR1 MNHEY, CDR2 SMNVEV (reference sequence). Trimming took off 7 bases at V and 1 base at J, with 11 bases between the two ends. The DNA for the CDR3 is TGTGCCAGCATAAGTGGCCGTTCCTACGAGCAGTACTTC. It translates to CASISGRSYEQYF.

In nucleotides, the CDR3 is TGTGCCAGCAGCCCTGACAGGGGGAGGTTTGGCTACACCTTC. It is translated as CASSPDRGRFGYTF. The chain carries TRBV6-1 and TRBJ1-2; TRBD1 aligns across 9 bases. The CDR3 contains 14 residues. In germline, CDR1 is MNHNS, CDR2 SASEGT. V shed 6 bases and J 7 bases; nucleotides not matched to a gene: 9.

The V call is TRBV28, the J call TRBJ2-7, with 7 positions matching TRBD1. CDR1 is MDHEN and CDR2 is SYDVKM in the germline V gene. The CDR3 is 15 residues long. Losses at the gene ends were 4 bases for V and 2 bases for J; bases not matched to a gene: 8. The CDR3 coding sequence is TGTGCCAGCAGTTCACAATCGACAGGGCCCTACGAGCAGTACTTC. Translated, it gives CASSSQSTGPYEQYF.

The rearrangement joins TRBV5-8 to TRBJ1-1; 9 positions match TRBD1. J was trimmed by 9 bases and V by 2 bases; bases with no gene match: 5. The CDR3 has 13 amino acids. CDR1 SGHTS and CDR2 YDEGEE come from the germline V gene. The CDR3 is CASSFNRGLKAFF. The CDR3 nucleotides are TGTGCCAGCAGCTTCAACAGGGGGCTCAAAGCTTTCTTT.